There are a few counts of the clone carrying this T cell receptor beta chain. Here the gene names and germline are mouse. Read data end 4 residues before the CDR3 end; the end is taken from the germline J gene. The authors extracted RNA and reverse transcribed it into cDNA as the sequencing template. Produced via immunoSEQ multiplex PCR; TCRdb's table is partial and in-frame only. The sample shows 250,000 or so clones, none of them appearing just once. Cells that came from pooled cutaneous lymph nodes were sorted using CD4, CD8alpha, NKG2D, NKG2ACE and other markers. This sample is part of a study of CD8+ T cells in alopecia areata. The length of the CDR3 is 14 residues. Germline trimming cut 1 base from V and 2 bases from J; bases unmatched to any gene: 0. Germline CDR1 reads SGHDT; CDR2 reads FRDEAV.

What was sequenced was CD4+ T cells sorted from a lymph node. This sequence joins TRBV14 and TRBJ2-3; 8 nucleotides line up with TRBD2. The receptor comes from a C3H/HeJ mouse with alopecia areata. Strain haplotype (MHC): H2-k. Partial CDR3 DNA: TGTGCCAGCAGTTTCGGGGGGGCTGCAGAA. Residues: CASSFGGAAE. The whole CDR3 sequence is CASSFGGAAETLYF.